These T cell receptor beta chains were read from a single sample in a study of cytomegalovirus exposure and HLA in healthy donors. Sequencing used immunoSEQ multiplex PCR; TCRdb keeps in-frame clones, though not all of them. The sample lists under 120,000 clones, 60% to 70% occurring once. The sequencing input was PBMCs. The receptors here all came from a man aged 30-40 years in good health and CMV-seropositive. CDR3s include the opening cysteine and the closing phenylalanine or tryptophan. The D gene is left open where the match is weak. Rows may omit the clone size; those that give it use once, few, many or a size class.

>TRBJ2-7|TRBV6-5|.|.
TGTGCCAGCAGACCCACCGCAGGACAGCCCTACGAGCAGTACTTC
CASRPTAGQPYEQYF
>TRBJ2-4|TRBV6-1|TRBD1|few
TGTGCCAGCAGTGAAACGACCGGGACAGGGGGCATTCAGTACTTC
CASSETTGTGGIQYF
>TRBJ1-1|TRBV19|.|.
TGTGCCAGTAGTATAGGGAGGACTGAAGCTTTCTTT
CASSIGRTEAFF
>TRBJ2-7|TRBV6-6|.|.
TGTGCCAGCCGTAATGGACAGCTATACGAGCAGTACTTC
CASRNGQLYEQYF
>TRBJ2-5|TRBV5-1|TRBD1|few
TGCGCCAGCAGCTTACAGGGGGCTCAAGAGACCCAGTACTTC
CASSLQGAQETQYF
>TRBJ2-7|TRBV27|.|.
TGTGCCAGCAGTTTATCCCCCACCTACGAGCAGTACTTC
CASSLSPTYEQYF
>TRBJ2-7|TRBV11-1|.|once
TGTGCCAGCAGCTTAGTACCAGGGTCCTACGAGCAGTACTTC
CASSLVPGSYEQYF
>TRBJ2-7|TRBV6-5|TRBD1|few
TGTGCCAGCAAAACCCTTGGGCAGGGGGACTACGAGCAGTACTTC
CASKTLGQGDYEQYF
>TRBJ2-1|TRBV15|.|.
TGTGCCACCAGCAGAGACCCAGGGGTTCCCTACAATGAGCAGTTCTTC
CATSRDPGVPYNEQFF
>TRBJ1-1|TRBV5-1|TRBD1|.
TGCGCCAGCAGCCTTATACAGGGGGTTGAAGCTTTCTTT
CASSLIQGVEAFF
>TRBJ2-2|TRBV13|.|few
TGTGCCAGCGAGCCCCCCAGGGAAACCGGGGAGCTGTTTTTT
CASEPPRETGELFF
>TRBJ2-7|TRBV2|.|.
TGTGCCAGCACGCTAGTTTCCTACGAGCAGTACTTC
CASTLVSYEQYF
>TRBJ2-4|TRBV19|.|.
TGTGCCAGTAGCGTACAGGGTAAAAACATTCAGTACTTC
CASSVQGKNIQYF
>TRBJ2-3|TRBV6-1|.|few
TGTGCCAGCAGGACACTCACAGATACGCAGTATTTT
CASRTLTDTQYF
>TRBJ2-3|TRBV10-3|.|.
TGTGCCATCAGTGAGCACGGGGAAACTAGCACAGATACGCAGTATTTT
CAISEHGETSTDTQYF
>TRBJ1-2|TRBV5-4|.|once
TGTGCCAGCAGCTCTGGGTGGCGGGGGGATGGCTACACCTTC
CASSSGWRGDGYTF
>TRBJ2-1|TRBV7-8|.|few
TGTGCCAGCAGCCTACGGACAGTTAATGAGCAGTTCTTC
CASSLRTVNEQFF
>TRBJ1-1|TRBV30|.|.
TGTGCCTGGAGAGCCTCACCCGCGGGCACTGAAGCTTTCTTT
CAWRASPAGTEAFF
>TRBJ2-5|TRBV19|TRBD1|.
TGTGCCAGTAGTACCCGGGACAGGGTTTTCGCTGAGACCCAGTACTTC
CASSTRDRVFAETQYF
>TRBJ1-1|TRBV2|.|.
TGTGCCAGCACCGAGGAGGCCATTAACACTGAAGCTTTCTTT
CASTEEAINTEAFF
>TRBJ2-5|TRBV7-2|TRBD2|few
TGTGCCAGCAGCTTAGTAGCGGGGGGTCAAGAGACCCAGTACTTC
CASSLVAGGQETQYF
>TRBJ2-1|TRBV7-8|TRBD2|.
TGTGCCAGCACCCTAAGCGGGGGGGGCCATGAGCAGTTCTTC
CASTLSGGGHEQFF
>TRBJ1-5|TRBV6-5|.|.
TGTGCCAGCAGGATATCCAGTACTAGCAATCAGCCCCAGCATTTT
CASRISSTSNQPQHF
>TRBJ1-1|TRBV5-4|TRBD1|.
TGTGCCAGCAGCTGGGACAGGGAGAACACTGAAGCTTTCTTT
CASSWDRENTEAFF
>TRBJ2-3|TRBV4-1|.|.
TGCGCCAGCAGCCAAGACAGGCCCCCTGCCCTCACAGATACGCAGTATTTT
CASSQDRPPALTDTQYF
>TRBJ2-1|TRBV5-6|TRBD1|few
TGTGCCAGCAGCTGGGACAGGAGCTCCTACAATGAGCAGTTCTTC
CASSWDRSSYNEQFF
>TRBJ2-7|TRBV9|TRBD2|.
TGTGCCAGCAGCCCTCCGGGGGGGAGTTTGGGCGAGCAGTACTTC
CASSPPGGSLGEQYF
>TRBJ1-2|TRBV7-9|.|.
TGTGCCAGCAGCTTAATCGCGGAAGGTGGCTACACCTTC
CASSLIAEGGYTF
>TRBJ1-1|TRBV19|TRBD1|.
TGTGCCAGTAGTATATCGGACAGGGCCACTGAAGCTTTCTTT
CASSISDRATEAFF
>TRBJ1-1|TRBV4-1|TRBD1|.
TGCGCCAGCAGCCAGACGGGACAGGGAATCACTGAAGCTTTCTTT
CASSQTGQGITEAFF
>TRBJ2-1|TRBV5-1|TRBD2|.
TGCGCCAGCAGCGATCCTGTTAGCGGGGATGAGCAGTTCTTC
CASSDPVSGDEQFF
>TRBJ2-3|TRBV4-1|.|.
TGCGCCAGCAGCCGTCAAGCTAACACAGATACGCAGTATTTT
CASSRQANTDTQYF
>TRBJ2-1|TRBV4-1|.|once
TGCGCCAGCACCCTCGGAGGCGGGATTGAGAATGAGCAGTTCTTC
CASTLGGGIENEQFF
>TRBJ2-1|TRBV19|.|few
TGTGCCAGTGCGGGCAATGAGCAGTTCTTC
CASAGNEQFF
>TRBJ1-5|TRBV2|.|.
TGTGCCAGCAGTGAAGAAGGGGATGATCAGCCCCAGCATTTT
CASSEEGDDQPQHF
>TRBJ2-2|TRBV27|TRBD2|.
TGTGCCAGCAGTTCTCCGACTAGCGGGGGGCCGAACACCGGGGAGCTGTTTTTT
CASSSPTSGGPNTGELFF
>TRBJ2-7|TRBV2|TRBD2|few
TGTGCCAGCAGCGCTCCACTAGCGTACGAGCAGTACTTC
CASSAPLAYEQYF
>TRBJ2-7|TRBV14|TRBD2|few
TGTGCCAGCAGCCAAGAAGGAGCGGGGGGGCGGTACGAGCAGTACTTC
CASSQEGAGGRYEQYF
>TRBJ2-1|TRBV20-1|.|.
TGCAGTGCTACAGCGGCTGAGCAGTTCTTC
CSATAAEQFF
>TRBJ2-3|TRBV2|.|.
TGTGCCAGCAGAGCCTCAGGGAGCACAGATACGCAGTATTTT
CASRASGSTDTQYF
>TRBJ1-5|TRBV6-5|TRBD1|.
TGTGCCAGCAGACGAAGACAGGGGAGCAATCAGCCCCAGCATTTT
CASRRRQGSNQPQHF
>TRBJ2-1|TRBV5-1|TRBD1|.
TGCGCCAGCAGCTTGGTCGCAGGGGGCGGCTACAATGAGCAGTTCTTC
CASSLVAGGGYNEQFF
>TRBJ2-7|TRBV19|TRBD1|once
TGTGCCAGTAGTCTGGGACAGGGTCTTTTGTACGAGCAGTACTTC
CASSLGQGLLYEQYF
>TRBJ1-4|TRBV4-1|.|.
TGCGCCAGCAGCCGCTTAGGGGGTGAAAAACTGTTTTTT
CASSRLGGEKLFF
>TRBJ2-7|TRBV11-2|.|.
TGTGCCAGCAGCCACCTATCCTTTCCGAGCTTTTCCTACGAGCAGTACTTC
CASSHLSFPSFSYEQYF